Presented here are 32 T cell receptor beta chains from one specimen sequenced in a study of response to subunit inactivated influenza vaccine. TCRdb reprocessed the RT-PCR reads with MiXCR, giving one entry per CDR3 protein. The sample has roughly 540,000 distinct CDR3 sequences; under 30% are singletons. This sample was shared with a second study, whose subject was T cells expressing NK-cell markers. From that paper: The authors made TCR beta cDNA libraries by 5'RACE template switching. This switching added a universal primer site and UMIs.

The starting material was CD4+ T cells sorted from PBMCs, obtained about 13 days after vaccination. Receptors were obtained from a man aged 45-65 years who received an inactivated influenza vaccine.

The chain combines TRBV11-2 with TRBJ2-7; 7 nucleotides align to TRBD2. Trimming took 7 bases from V and 2 from J; bases not matched to a gene: 14. Germline loops: CDR1 SGHAT, CDR2 FQNNGV. This CDR3 is 16 amino acids long. This chain's CDR3 is CASTGSYQRGAYEQYF. The CDR3 coding sequence is TGTGCCAGCACCGGAAGCTACCAGCGGGGTGCCTACGAGCAGTACTTC.

The V and J genes are TRBV7-3 and TRBJ2-3; 14 nucleotides align to TRBD2. Germline V gene sequence: CDR1 SGHTA, CDR2 FQGTGA. V lost 2 bases to trimming and J lost 4 bases; unmatched junction nucleotides: 5. This CDR3 has 17 amino acids. CDR3 sequence reads: CASSLGRTSGRSDTQYF. The CDR3 DNA is TGTGCCAGCAGCTTAGGGCGGACTAGCGGGAGGTCAGATACGCAGTATTTT.

The V call is TRBV5-1, the J call TRBJ2-2; D remains unclear. Per germline, CDR1 SGHRS and CDR2 YFSETQ. The CDR3 consists of 15 residues. Trimming cost V 3 bases and J 0 bases, with 9 bases left between them. The CDR3: CASSSTHTNTGELFF. CDR3 coding DNA: TGCGCCAGCAGCTCGACTCATACGAACACCGGGGAGCTGTTTTTT.

This chain uses TRBV21-1 with TRBJ2-4; TRBD2 is the table's D call and was not checked against the DNA. TRBV21-1 is a listed pseudogene. The length of the CDR3 is 15 residues. The CDR3 DNA follows: TGTGCCAGCAGCACGGTTAAGCGGGAGAAAAACATTCAGTACTTC. Translation: CASSTVKREKNIQYF.

The chain recombines TRBV19 with TRBJ2-5, with a possible D match to TRBD1 (5 bases). CDR3 length: 13 residues. Trimming left V 8 bases short and J 2 bases short, with 12 bases between. Germline V gene lookup returns CDR1 LNHDA and CDR2 SQIVND (reference sequence). In nucleotides, the CDR3 is TGTGCCAGTTCCGATCGACAGCAAGAGACCCAGTACTTC. Translation: CASSDRQQETQYF.

A few counts support this clonotype. This rearrangement joins TRBV20-1 to TRBJ2-5; 8 bases fit TRBD2. The CDR3 spans 16 residues. After removal of 5 bases from V and 0 bases from J, the junction contained 11 bases not matched to a gene. Germline V gives CDR1 DFQATT, CDR2 SNEGSKA (reference sequence). CDR3 nucleotides: TGCAGTGCTTGGGGCCCGGGACTAGGGAACCAAGAGACCCAGTACTTC. This encodes CSAWGPGLGNQETQYF.

This clonotype has a handful of counts. The chain recombines TRBV9 with TRBJ2-1; no clear D gene. V was trimmed by 0 bases and J by 7 bases, leaving 14 bases between them. Germline V gives CDR1 SGDLS, CDR2 YYNGEE. CDR3 length: 15 residues. DNA for the CDR3: TGTGCCAGCAGCGTAGGAGCAGGCAGAAGGAATGAGCAGTTCTTC. This codes for CASSVGAGRRNEQFF. The full variable domain, in which reference TRBV9 and TRBJ2-1 provide the parts outside the CDR3, is DSGVTQTPKHLITATGQRVTLRCSPRSGDLSVYWYQQSLDQGLQFLIQYYNGEERAKGNILERFSAQQFPDLHSELNLSSLELGDSALYFCASSVGAGRRNEQFFGPGTRLTVL.

This clonotype was detected only a few times. V and J are TRBV5-1 and TRBJ2-5; no reliable D call. Germline assignment: CDR1 SGHRS and CDR2 YFSETQ. The V gene lost 0 bases and the J gene lost 5 bases, with 11 bases spanning the gap. The CDR3 contains 14 residues. The CDR3 is CASSLGHSRETQYF. The CDR3 bases are TGCGCCAGCAGCTTGGGACACTCCCGCGAGACCCAGTACTTC.

CDR3 region: CASSLELSGSEETQYF. The CDR3 coding sequence is TGCGCCAGCAGCTTGGAATTAAGCGGGAGTGAGGAGACCCAGTACTTC. The chain carries TRBV5-1 and TRBJ2-5; TRBD2 aligns across 8 bases. Unmatched junction bases numbered 9, after V lost 0 bases and J lost 5 bases. Germline lookup yields CDR1 SGHRS and CDR2 YFSETQ. The CDR3 runs 16 residues.

This clonotype appeared once. CDR3 DNA sequence: TGTGCCAGCACAAACAAGATCTATGGCTACACCTTC. It encodes CASTNKIYGYTF. The rearrangement links TRBV6-2 or TRBV6-3 to TRBJ1-2; no definite D call. CDR3 length equals 12 residues. The V gene lost 7 bases and the J gene lost 4 bases, with 10 bases spanning the gap. The germline gives CDR1 MNHEY, CDR2 SVGEGT.

This chain joins TRBV20-1 and TRBJ2-1; 8 positions agree with TRBD2. CDR3 length equals 16 residues. Germline V gene sequence: CDR1 DFQATT, CDR2 SNEGSKA (reference sequence). V shed 0 bases and J 8 bases; nucleotides not matched to a gene: 12. The CDR3 spells CSARDKQGGGLDEQFF. The CDR3 DNA is TGCAGTGCTAGAGATAAACAAGGCGGGGGGTTGGATGAGCAGTTCTTC.

V gene TRBV7-2 combines with J gene TRBJ2-7; 8 positions agree with TRBD2. The CDR3 is 15 amino acids. Germline CDR1 reads SGHTA; CDR2 reads FQGNSA. V lost 2 bases, J lost 9 bases, and 12 bases stayed unmatched. In DNA, the CDR3 is TGTGCCAGCAGCTTACGGTCTCGGGGGGGCGCCCGGCAGTACTTC. Residues: CASSLRSRGGARQYF.

This clonotype was counted between two and nine times. The gene calls are TRBV7-8 and TRBJ2-5; TRBD2 agrees at 9 bases. The CDR3 covers 16 residues. The germline V gene has CDR1 SGHVS and CDR2 FQNEAQ. V trimming: 4 bases; J trimming: 7 bases; junction bases outside the gene matches: 13. CDR3 nucleotide sequence: TGTGCCAGCAGCTCCACCCTTGCGGGGGGGCCCAGGACCCAGTACTTC. Amino acid sequence: CASSSTLAGGPRTQYF. Full variable domain (remainder filled in from reference TRBV7-8 and TRBJ2-5): GAGVSQSPRYKVAKRGQDVALRCDPISGHVSLFWYQQALGQGPEFLTYFQNEAQLDKSGLPSDRFFAERPEGSVSTLKIQRTQQEDSAVYLCASSSTLAGGPRTQYFGPGTRLLVL.

This clonotype showed up just a few times. The chain has TRBV20-1 and TRBJ2-7; D remains ambiguous. The CDR3 is 14 amino acids. Trimming took 0 bases from V and 0 from J, leaving 9 bases between them. Germline-derived CDR1 and CDR2 are DFQATT and SNEGSKA (reference sequence). The CDR3 coding sequence is TGCAGTGCTAGAGATGGGCCACCCTCCTACGAGCAGTACTTC. This translates into CSARDGPPSYEQYF.

The table lists this clonotype with a few counts. This sequence joins TRBV3-1 and TRBJ2-5; 8 bases map to TRBD2. Trimming cost V 4 bases and J 3 bases; bases outside gene matches: 4. This CDR3 has 14 amino acids. Germline V gene data show CDR1 as LGHDT and CDR2 as YNNKEL (reference sequence). Here the CDR3 reads CASSLSGGKETQYF. The CDR3 DNA is TGTGCCAGCAGCCTCTCGGGGGGGAAAGAGACCCAGTACTTC.

J is TRBJ2-1 and V is TRBV29-1; weak D call: TRBD1 (6 bases). Germline values: CDR1 SQVTM, CDR2 ANQGSEA. The V end was cut by 2 bases, the J end by 6 bases, with 11 bases between. The CDR3 contains 13 residues. In DNA form, the CDR3 reads TGCAGCGTTGAAAACAGGGCTATCAATGAGCAGTTCTTC. Protein sequence: CSVENRAINEQFF.

This clonotype was seen repeatedly, ten times or more. The chain links TRBV5-6 to TRBJ1-1, with D hard to call. Trimming pared 0 bases from V and 5 bases from J, leaving 11 bases between. CDR1 and CDR2 (germline): SGHDT, YYEEEE. CDR3 size: 14 residues. The DNA of the CDR3 is TGTGCCAGCAGCTTGGTTCGCCTGGGGACTGAAGCTTTCTTT. Translation gives CASSLVRLGTEAFF.

The J gene is TRBJ2-5, the V gene TRBV4-2; no clear D gene. V was clipped by 5 bases and J by 2 bases, with 6 bases between them. This CDR3 has 12 amino acids. Germline CDR1 reads LGHNA; CDR2 reads YNFKEQ. CDR3 residues: CASSGEQETQYF. Written as DNA, the CDR3 is TGTGCCAGCAGCGGGGAACAAGAGACCCAGTACTTC.

This clonotype was counted a few times. J is TRBJ2-2 and V is TRBV29-1; the D gene is possibly TRBD1 (6 bases). Trimming shortened V by 2 bases and J by 7 bases, and 11 bases separated the two germline ends. CDR1 is SQVTM and CDR2 is ANQGSEA in the germline V gene. The CDR3 sequence is 13 residues long. The CDR3 DNA sequence: TGCAGCGTTGAAATGCTGACAGGCGGGGAGCTGTTTTTT. Protein sequence: CSVEMLTGGELFF.

The chain couples TRBV2 to TRBJ2-7, with 12 bases matching TRBD2. There are 15 residues in the CDR3. Germline CDR1 SNHLY, CDR2 FYNNEI. The V gene end was trimmed by 6 bases and the J gene end by 1 base; junction bases not matched to a gene: 4. The CDR3 loop is CASRNLAGGSYEQYF. The CDR3 coding sequence is TGTGCCAGCAGAAACCTAGCGGGAGGGTCCTACGAGCAGTACTTC.

The CDR3 reads CSAIWRLAESGANVLTF. CDR3 in DNA: TGCAGTGCTATCTGGAGACTAGCGGAGTCTGGGGCCAACGTCCTGACTTTC. V gene TRBV20-1 combines with J gene TRBJ2-6, with 9 bases that match TRBD2. The CDR3 sequence is 17 residues long. V lost 4 bases, J lost 1 base, and 8 bases stayed unmatched. The germline gives CDR1 DFQATT, CDR2 SNEGSKA (reference sequence).

V usage is TRBV7-2 and J usage is TRBJ2-5; 10 bases map to TRBD2. The ends lost 9 bases at V and 5 bases at J; junction bases unmatched: 6. Germline CDR1 is SGHTA and CDR2 is FQGNSA. The CDR3 length is 13 residues. The CDR3 DNA reads as TGTGCCAGTAGGCTAGCGGGAGAGGAGACCCAGTACTTC. Translating gives CASRLAGEETQYF. The full variable domain, rest sourced from reference TRBV7-2 and TRBJ2-5, is GAGVSQSPSNKVTEKGKDVELRCDPISGHTALYWYRQSLGQGLEFLIYFQGNSAPDKSGLPSDRFSAERTGGSVSTLTIQRTQQEDSAVYLCASRLAGEETQYFGPGTRLLVL.

This clonotype was picked up many times. CDR3 in amino acids: CASSGTAPYEQYF. DNA of the CDR3: TGTGCCAGCAGCGGGACTGCCCCATACGAGCAGTACTTC. This chain links TRBV7-2 with TRBJ2-7; D may be TRBD2 (6 bases). Germline CDR1 and CDR2: SGHTA and FQGNSA. CDR3 length: 13 amino acids. The ends were cut back, 5 bases at V and 4 bases at J, with 12 bases in the middle.

The V and J genes are TRBV24-1 and TRBJ1-6, with D perhaps matching TRBD1 (5 bases). Germline V gene lookup returns CDR1 KGHDR and CDR2 SFDVKD. There are 13 residues in the CDR3. The V and J ends lost 10 bases and 9 bases respectively, with 15 bases between them. The CDR3, as DNA: TGTGCCACTAACGAGGGGCCGGGTTCACCCCTCCACTTT. Encoded protein: CATNEGPGSPLHF.

This clonotype has just a few counts. This chain connects TRBV5-1 to TRBJ2-3; D is possibly TRBD2 (6 bases). The V end lost 3 bases, the J end lost 3 bases, and 14 bases lay between the germline ends. CDR1 and CDR2 (germline): SGHRS, YFSETQ. CDR3 length equals 15 residues. CDR3 protein: CASSYFGSGTDTQYF. In nucleotides, the CDR3 is TGCGCCAGCAGCTATTTCGGGAGTGGAACAGATACGCAGTATTTT.

A few counts support this clonotype. V and J are TRBV2 and TRBJ2-1; D is tentatively TRBD1 or TRBD2 (6 bases each). This CDR3 has 12 amino acids. V lost 4 bases and J lost 14, with 15 bases in between. From germline, CDR1 is SNHLY and CDR2 FYNNEI. CDR3 nucleotides: TGTGCCAGCAGTGGGGGGGCACCTAGGGAGTTCTTC. Translation: CASSGGAPREFF.

V usage is TRBV19 and J usage is TRBJ1-1; D perhaps matches TRBD1 (6 bases). The germline V gene has CDR1 LNHDA and CDR2 SQIVND (reference sequence). V was clipped by 9 bases and J by 5 bases, with 22 bases between them. The CDR3 is 15 amino acids. CDR3 sequence: CASTSWWGRETEAFF. In DNA form, the CDR3 reads TGTGCCAGCACGAGTTGGTGGGGGCGGGAGACTGAAGCTTTCTTT.

The chain uses TRBV7-2 and TRBJ2-3; tentatively, D is TRBD1 or TRBD2 (5 bases each). This CDR3 is built from 16 residues. Trimming removed 0 bases at V and 0 bases at J, with 10 bases between. Germline CDR1 and CDR2: SGHTA and FQGNSA. CDR3 residues: CASSLAGGESTDTQYF. CDR3 sequence (DNA): TGTGCCAGCAGCTTAGCTGGGGGAGAGAGCACAGATACGCAGTATTTT.

The genes are TRBV7-2 and TRBJ2-2; D ambiguous. Trimming took off 1 base at V and 2 bases at J, with 8 bases between the two ends. This CDR3 spans 15 amino acids. In germline, CDR1 is SGHTA, CDR2 FQGNSA. The DNA of the CDR3 is TGTGCCAGCAGCTTAGGATCAGAAAACACCGGGGAGCTGTTTTTT. This sequence encodes CASSLGSENTGELFF. Full variable domain (outside the CDR3, taken from reference TRBV7-2 and TRBJ2-2): GAGVSQSPSNKVTEKGKDVELRCDPISGHTALYWYRQSLGQGLEFLIYFQGNSAPDKSGLPSDRFSAERTGGSVSTLTIQRTQQEDSAVYLCASSLGSENTGELFFGEGSRLTVL.

This clonotype was counted only a few times. The chain is built from TRBV12-3 or TRBV12-4 and TRBJ2-3, with no clear D. V lost 6 bases and J lost 8, with 15 bases in between. CDR3 size: 13 residues. The CDR3 nucleotides are TGTGCCAGCAGCTCCCGGGCTATCCGTACGCAGTATTTT. Amino acids: CASSSRAIRTQYF.

This clonotype was counted between two and nine times. The chain employs TRBV4-2 and TRBJ1-4; TRBD1 aligns across 10 bases. Germline CDR1 and CDR2: LGHNA and YNFKEQ. Trimming at V came to 4 bases and at J to 8 bases, leaving 4 bases not matched to a gene. There are 14 residues in the CDR3. The CDR3 DNA reads as TGTGCCAGCAGCCCCCGGACAGGGGGGGAAAAACTGTTTTTT. It codes for CASSPRTGGEKLFF.

This clonotype was seen only a few times. The chain uses TRBV5-1 and TRBJ2-3; D is possibly TRBD1 (5 bases). The ends were cut back, 2 bases at V and 2 bases at J, with 12 bases in the middle. In germline, CDR1 is SGHRS, CDR2 YFSETQ. There are 15 residues in the CDR3. The CDR3 reads CASSLQAIYTDTQYF. CDR3 sequence (DNA): TGCGCCAGCAGCTTACAGGCCATATACACAGATACGCAGTATTTT.